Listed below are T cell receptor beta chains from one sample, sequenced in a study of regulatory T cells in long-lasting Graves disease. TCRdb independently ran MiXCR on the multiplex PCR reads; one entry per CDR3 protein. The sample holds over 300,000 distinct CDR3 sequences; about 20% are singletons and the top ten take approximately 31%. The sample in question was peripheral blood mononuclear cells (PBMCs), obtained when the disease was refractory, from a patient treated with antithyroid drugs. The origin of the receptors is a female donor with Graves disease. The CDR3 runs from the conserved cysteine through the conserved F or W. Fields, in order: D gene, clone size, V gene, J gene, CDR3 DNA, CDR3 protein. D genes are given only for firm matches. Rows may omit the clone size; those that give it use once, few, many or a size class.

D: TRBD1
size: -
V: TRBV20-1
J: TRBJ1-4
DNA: TGCAGTGCTCGATCCGGGACAGGGCGTGAAAAACTGTTTTTT
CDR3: CSARSGTGREKLFF

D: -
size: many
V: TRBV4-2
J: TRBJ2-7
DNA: TGTGCCAGCAGCCCCGGAGAAAGCTCCTACGAGCAGTACTTC
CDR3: CASSPGESSYEQYF

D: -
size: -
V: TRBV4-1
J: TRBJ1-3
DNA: TGCGCCAGCAGACCGGGACGTGAAGGAAACACCATATATTTT
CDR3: CASRPGREGNTIYF

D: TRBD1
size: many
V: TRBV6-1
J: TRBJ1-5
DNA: TGTGCCAGCAGAACCGGGACAGGGCTCCTCAGTCAGCCCCAGCATTTT
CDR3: CASRTGTGLLSQPQHF

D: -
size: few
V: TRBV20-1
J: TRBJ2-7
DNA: TGCAGTGCTCTTAAGATCCCTCCAATCTACTACGAGCAGTACTTC
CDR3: CSALKIPPIYYEQYF

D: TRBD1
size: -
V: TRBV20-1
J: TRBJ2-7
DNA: TGCAGTGCTAGTAGACAGGGCAATCCCCCTCGCGGCGAGCAGTACTTC
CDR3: CSASRQGNPPRGEQYF

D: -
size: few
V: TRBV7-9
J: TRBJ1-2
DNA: TGTGCCAGCAGCCTGACCCGGAGGAGGGAAGGTTATGGCTACACCTTC
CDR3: CASSLTRRREGYGYTF

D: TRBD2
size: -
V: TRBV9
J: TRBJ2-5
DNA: TGTGCCAGCAGCTATATCCACCTAGCGGGACAAGAGACCCAGTACTTC
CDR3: CASSYIHLAGQETQYF

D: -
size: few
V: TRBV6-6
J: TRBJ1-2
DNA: TGTGCCAGCAGTTACTCGGTAGGGCGATATGGCTACACCTTC
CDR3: CASSYSVGRYGYTF

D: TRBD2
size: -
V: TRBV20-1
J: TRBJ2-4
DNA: TGCAGTGCTAGAGATTGGGTAGCGGGAGGGCTGGGAGCCAAAAACATTCAGTACTTC
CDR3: CSARDWVAGGLGAKNIQYF

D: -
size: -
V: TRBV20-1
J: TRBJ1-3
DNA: TGCAGTGCTAGAGTGTTGGCAGGGCGCGCAGGAAACACCATATATTTT
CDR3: CSARVLAGRAGNTIYF

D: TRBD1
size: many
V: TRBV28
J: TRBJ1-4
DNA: TGTGCCAGCAGACGAGGACAGGGTAGGACTAATGAAAAACTGTTTTTT
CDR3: CASRRGQGRTNEKLFF

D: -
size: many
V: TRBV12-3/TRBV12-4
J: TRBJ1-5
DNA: TGTGCCAGCAAGTGGGGAGCCGCGGGGGGCATCAATCAGCCCCAGCATTTT
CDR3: CASKWGAAGGINQPQHF

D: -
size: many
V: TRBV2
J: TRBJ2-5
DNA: TGTGCCACCCAGCAGGGAGTGGAGACCCAGTACTTC
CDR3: CATQQGVETQYF

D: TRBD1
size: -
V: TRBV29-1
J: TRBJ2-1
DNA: TGCAGCGTTGAAACAGGGGCAGAGCAGTTCTTC
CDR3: CSVETGAEQFF

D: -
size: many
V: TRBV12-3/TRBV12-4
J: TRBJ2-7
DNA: TGTGCCAGCAGTATAAAGGGGACACTCTCCTACGAGCAGTACTTC
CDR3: CASSIKGTLSYEQYF

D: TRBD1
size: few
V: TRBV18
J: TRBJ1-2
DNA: TGTGCCAGCTCACCTCTCCAGGGGGCGGACTATGGCTACACCTTC
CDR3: CASSPLQGADYGYTF

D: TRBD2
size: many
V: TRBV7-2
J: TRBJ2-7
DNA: TGTGCCAGCAGCTGGAAGCTCGGGGGGGCCAACGAGCAGTACTTC
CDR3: CASSWKLGGANEQYF

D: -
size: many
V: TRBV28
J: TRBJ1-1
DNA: TGTGCCAGCAGGATGGACCCGGGGAACACTGAAGCTTTCTTT
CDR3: CASRMDPGNTEAFF

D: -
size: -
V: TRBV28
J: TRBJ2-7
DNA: TGTGCCAGCAGCGGACGGACCAGGAGCTCCTACGAGCAGTACTTC
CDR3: CASSGRTRSSYEQYF

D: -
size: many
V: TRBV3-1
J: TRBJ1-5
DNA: TGTGCCAGCAGTCCCGCTTCTAGCAATCAGCCCCAGCATTTT
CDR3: CASSPASSNQPQHF

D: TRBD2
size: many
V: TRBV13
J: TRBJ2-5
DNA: TGTGCCAGCAGTTCAGGACTAGGCGAGGCCCAGTACTTC
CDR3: CASSSGLGEAQYF

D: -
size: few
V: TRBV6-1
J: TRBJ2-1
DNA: TGTGCCAGCAGTAGGCAGGGGGGCGGCATATATGAGCAGTTCTTC
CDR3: CASSRQGGGIYEQFF

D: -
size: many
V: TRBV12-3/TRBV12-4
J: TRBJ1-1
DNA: TGTGCCAGCAGCCACCTGAGGGGCACTGAAGCTTTCTTT
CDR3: CASSHLRGTEAFF

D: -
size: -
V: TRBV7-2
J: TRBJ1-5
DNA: TGTGCCAGCAGCCAAGGGGTCGGGTTAAGCAATCAGCCCCAGCATTTT
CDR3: CASSQGVGLSNQPQHF

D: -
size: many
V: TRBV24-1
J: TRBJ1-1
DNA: TGTGCCACCAGTGATTTCGGGGCCCGAGCTTTCTTT
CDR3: CATSDFGARAFF

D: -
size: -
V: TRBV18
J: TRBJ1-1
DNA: TGTGCCAGCTCACCGCGAAACACTGAAGTTTTCTTT
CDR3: CASSPRNTEVFF

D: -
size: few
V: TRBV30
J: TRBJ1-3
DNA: TGTGCCTGGTCCCGATGGGGAACGGGAAACACCATATATTTT
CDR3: CAWSRWGTGNTIYF

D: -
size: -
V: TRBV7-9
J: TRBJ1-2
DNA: TGTGCCAGCAGCTTTTCGGAAGGGGGGCGCGGCTACACCTTC
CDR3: CASSFSEGGRGYTF

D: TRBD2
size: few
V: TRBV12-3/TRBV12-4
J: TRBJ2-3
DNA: TGTGCCAGCAGTTTGACTAGCGGGGGGGATACGCAGTATTTT
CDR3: CASSLTSGGDTQYF

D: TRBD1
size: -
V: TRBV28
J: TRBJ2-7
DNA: TGTGCCAGCAGTTCGACAGGGGGCATGTTCGACGAGCAGTACTTC
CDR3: CASSSTGGMFDEQYF

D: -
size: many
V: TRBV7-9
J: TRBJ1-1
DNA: TGTGCCAGCAGCCCTGAAGCTTTCTTT
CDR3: CASSPEAFF

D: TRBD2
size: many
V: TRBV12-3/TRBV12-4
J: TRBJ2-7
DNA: TGTGCCAGCAGTCTAGCGGGAGTCTACGAGCAGTACTTC
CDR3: CASSLAGVYEQYF

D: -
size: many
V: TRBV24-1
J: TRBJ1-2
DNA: TGTGCCACCAGTGATTTTGGCAGGGGAGGCGGCTACACCTTC
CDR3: CATSDFGRGGGYTF

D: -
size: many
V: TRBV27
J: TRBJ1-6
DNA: TGTGCCAGCAGTCTCCTGGGACGGGTTTCACCCCTCCACTTT
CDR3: CASSLLGRVSPLHF

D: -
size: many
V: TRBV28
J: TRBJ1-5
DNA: TGTGCCAGCAGTTTGTTCCACCGCACAATTCTCAATCAGCCCCAGCATTTT
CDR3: CASSLFHRTILNQPQHF

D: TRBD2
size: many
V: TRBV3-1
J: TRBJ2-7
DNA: TGTGCCAGCAGCCAAGGGGGACTAGCGGGATCCGAGCAGTACTTC
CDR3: CASSQGGLAGSEQYF